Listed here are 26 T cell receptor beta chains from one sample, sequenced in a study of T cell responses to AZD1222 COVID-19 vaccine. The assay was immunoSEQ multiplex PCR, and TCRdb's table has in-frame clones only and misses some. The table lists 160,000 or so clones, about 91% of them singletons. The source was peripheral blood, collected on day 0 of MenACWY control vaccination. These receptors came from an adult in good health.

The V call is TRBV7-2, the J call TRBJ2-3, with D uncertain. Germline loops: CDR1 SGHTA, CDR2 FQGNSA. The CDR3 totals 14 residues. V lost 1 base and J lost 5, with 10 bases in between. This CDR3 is CASSLGRSEDTQYF. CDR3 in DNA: TGTGCCAGCAGCTTAGGGAGATCAGAAGATACGCAGTATTTT.

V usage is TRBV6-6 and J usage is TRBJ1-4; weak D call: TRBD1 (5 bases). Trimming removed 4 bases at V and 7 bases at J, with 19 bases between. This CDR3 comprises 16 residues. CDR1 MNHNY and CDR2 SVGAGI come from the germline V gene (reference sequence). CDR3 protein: CASSSPAEGQGEKLFF. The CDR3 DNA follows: TGTGCCAGCAGTTCCCCCGCGGAGGGGCAGGGTGAAAAACTGTTTTTT.

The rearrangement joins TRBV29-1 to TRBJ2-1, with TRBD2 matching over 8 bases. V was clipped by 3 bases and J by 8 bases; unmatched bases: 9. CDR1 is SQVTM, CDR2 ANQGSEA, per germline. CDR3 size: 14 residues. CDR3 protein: CSVDPSGSFDEQFF. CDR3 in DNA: TGCAGCGTTGATCCCAGCGGGAGTTTCGATGAGCAGTTCTTC.

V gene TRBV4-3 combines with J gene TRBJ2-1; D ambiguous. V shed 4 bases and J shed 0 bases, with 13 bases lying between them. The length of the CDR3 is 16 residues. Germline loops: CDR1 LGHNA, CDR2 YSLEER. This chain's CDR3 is CASSPGTGGSYNEQFF. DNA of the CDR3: TGCGCCAGCAGCCCGGGCACTGGCGGCTCCTACAATGAGCAGTTCTTC.

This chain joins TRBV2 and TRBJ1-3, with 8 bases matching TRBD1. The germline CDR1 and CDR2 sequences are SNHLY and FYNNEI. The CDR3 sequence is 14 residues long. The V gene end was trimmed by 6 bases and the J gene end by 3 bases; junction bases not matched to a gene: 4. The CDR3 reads CASSPGQVGNTIYF. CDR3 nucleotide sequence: TGTGCCAGCAGCCCGGGACAGGTTGGAAACACCATATATTTT.

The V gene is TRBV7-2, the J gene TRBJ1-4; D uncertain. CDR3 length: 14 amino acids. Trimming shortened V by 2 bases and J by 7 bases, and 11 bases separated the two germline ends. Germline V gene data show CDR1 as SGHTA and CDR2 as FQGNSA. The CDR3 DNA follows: TGTGCCAGCAGCTTACTCGGGCGCGGTGAAAAACTGTTTTTT. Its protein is CASSLLGRGEKLFF.

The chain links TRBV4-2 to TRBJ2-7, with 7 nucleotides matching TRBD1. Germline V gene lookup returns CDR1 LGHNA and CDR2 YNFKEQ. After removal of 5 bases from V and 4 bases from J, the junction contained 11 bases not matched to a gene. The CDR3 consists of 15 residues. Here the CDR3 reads CASSTRRDSTYEQYF. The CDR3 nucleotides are TGTGCCAGCAGCACCCGCCGGGACAGCACTTACGAGCAGTACTTC.

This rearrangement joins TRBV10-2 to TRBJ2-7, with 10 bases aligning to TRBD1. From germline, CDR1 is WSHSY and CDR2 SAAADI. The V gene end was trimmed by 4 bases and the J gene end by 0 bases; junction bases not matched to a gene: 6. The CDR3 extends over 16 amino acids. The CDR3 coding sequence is TGCGCCAGCAGTGCCGGGACAGGGGTTAGCTCCTACGAGCAGTACTTC. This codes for CASSAGTGVSSYEQYF.

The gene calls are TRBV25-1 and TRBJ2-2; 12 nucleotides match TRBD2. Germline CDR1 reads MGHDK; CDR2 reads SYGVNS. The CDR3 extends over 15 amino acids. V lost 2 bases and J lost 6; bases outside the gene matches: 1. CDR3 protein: CASSELAGGPGELFF. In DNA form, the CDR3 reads TGTGCCAGCAGTGAACTAGCGGGAGGGCCCGGGGAGCTGTTTTTT.

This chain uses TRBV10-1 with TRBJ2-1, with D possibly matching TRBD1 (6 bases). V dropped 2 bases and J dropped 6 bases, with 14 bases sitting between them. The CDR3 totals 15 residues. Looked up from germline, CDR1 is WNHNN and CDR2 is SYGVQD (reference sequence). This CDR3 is CASSEGGPVGNEQFF. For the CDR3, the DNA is TGCGCCAGCAGTGAGGGGGGCCCGGTGGGCAATGAGCAGTTCTTC.

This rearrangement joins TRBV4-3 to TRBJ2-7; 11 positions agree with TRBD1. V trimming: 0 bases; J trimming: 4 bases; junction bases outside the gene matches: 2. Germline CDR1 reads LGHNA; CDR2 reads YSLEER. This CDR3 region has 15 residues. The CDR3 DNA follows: TGCGCCAGCAGCCAAGAAGGGACAGGGGGATACGAGCAGTACTTC. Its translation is CASSQEGTGGYEQYF.

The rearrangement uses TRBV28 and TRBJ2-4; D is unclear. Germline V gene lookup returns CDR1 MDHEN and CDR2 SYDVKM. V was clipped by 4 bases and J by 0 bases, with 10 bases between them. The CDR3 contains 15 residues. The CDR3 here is CASSSGDLAKNIQYF. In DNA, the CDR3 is TGTGCCAGCAGTTCAGGAGACCTAGCCAAAAACATTCAGTACTTC.

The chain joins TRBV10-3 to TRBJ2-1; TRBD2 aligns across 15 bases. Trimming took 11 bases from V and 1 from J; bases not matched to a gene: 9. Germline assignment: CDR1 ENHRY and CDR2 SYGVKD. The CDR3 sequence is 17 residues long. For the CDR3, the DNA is TGTGCCTCGGCGGGACTAGCGGGAGGAACGTCCTACAATGAGCAGTTCTTC. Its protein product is CASAGLAGGTSYNEQFF.

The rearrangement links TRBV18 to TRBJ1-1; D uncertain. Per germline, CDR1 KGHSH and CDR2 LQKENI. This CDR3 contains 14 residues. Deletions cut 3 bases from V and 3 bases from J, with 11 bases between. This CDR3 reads CASSPFRKDTEAFF. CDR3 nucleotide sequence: TGTGCCAGCTCACCTTTCAGGAAAGACACTGAAGCTTTCTTT.

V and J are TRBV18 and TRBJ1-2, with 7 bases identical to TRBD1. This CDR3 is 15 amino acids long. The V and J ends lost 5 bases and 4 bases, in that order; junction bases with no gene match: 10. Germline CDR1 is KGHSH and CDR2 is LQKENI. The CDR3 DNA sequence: TGTGCCAGCTCAAAAACAGGGGTGCGGGGCTATGGCTACACCTTC. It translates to CASSKTGVRGYGYTF.

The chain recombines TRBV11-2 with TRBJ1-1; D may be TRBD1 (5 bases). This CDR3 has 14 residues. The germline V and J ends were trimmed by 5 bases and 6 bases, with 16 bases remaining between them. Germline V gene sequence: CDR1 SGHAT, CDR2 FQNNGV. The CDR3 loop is CASSLGTDRSEAFF. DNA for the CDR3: TGTGCCAGCAGCCTCGGGACGGACCGCTCTGAAGCTTTCTTT.

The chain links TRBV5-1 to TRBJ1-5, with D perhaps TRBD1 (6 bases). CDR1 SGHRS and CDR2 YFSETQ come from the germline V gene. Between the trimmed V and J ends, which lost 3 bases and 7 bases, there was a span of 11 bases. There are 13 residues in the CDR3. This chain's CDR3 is CASSSTGQQPQHF. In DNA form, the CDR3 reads TGCGCCAGCAGCTCTACAGGGCAACAGCCCCAGCATTTT.

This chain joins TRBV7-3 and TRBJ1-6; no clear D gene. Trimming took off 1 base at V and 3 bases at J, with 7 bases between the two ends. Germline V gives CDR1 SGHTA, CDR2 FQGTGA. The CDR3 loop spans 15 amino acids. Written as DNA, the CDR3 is TGTGCCAGCAGCTTAATCGGCCACTATAATTCACCCCTCCACTTT. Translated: CASSLIGHYNSPLHF. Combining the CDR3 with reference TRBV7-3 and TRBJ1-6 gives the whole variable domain GAGVSQTPSNKVTEKGKYVELRCDPISGHTALYWYRQSLGQGPEFLIYFQGTGAADDSGLPNDRFFAVRPEGSVSTLKIQRTERGDSAVYLCASSLIGHYNSPLHFGNGTRLTVT.

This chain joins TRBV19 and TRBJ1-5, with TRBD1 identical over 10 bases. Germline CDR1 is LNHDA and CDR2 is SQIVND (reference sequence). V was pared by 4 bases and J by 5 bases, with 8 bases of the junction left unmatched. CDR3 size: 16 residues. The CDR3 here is CASSKTTGTGDQPQHF. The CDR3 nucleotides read TGTGCCAGTAGTAAAACTACCGGGACAGGGGATCAGCCCCAGCATTTT.

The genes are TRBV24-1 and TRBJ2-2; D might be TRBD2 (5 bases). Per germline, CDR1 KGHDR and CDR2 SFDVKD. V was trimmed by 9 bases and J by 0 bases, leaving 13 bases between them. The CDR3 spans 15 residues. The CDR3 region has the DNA TGTGCCACCGAAGGAAAGCGGTCGAACACCGGGGAGCTGTTTTTT. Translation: CATEGKRSNTGELFF.

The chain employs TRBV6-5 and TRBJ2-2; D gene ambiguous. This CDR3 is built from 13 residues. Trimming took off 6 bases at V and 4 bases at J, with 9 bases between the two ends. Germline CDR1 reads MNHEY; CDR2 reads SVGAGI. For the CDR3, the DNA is TGTGCCAGCAGAAAGGAAGTCACCGGGGAGCTGTTTTTT. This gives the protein CASRKEVTGELFF.

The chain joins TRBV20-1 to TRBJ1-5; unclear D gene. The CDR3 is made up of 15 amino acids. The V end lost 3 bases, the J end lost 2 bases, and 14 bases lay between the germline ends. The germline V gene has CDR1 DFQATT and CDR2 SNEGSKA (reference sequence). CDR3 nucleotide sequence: TGCAGTGCTAGTGCTAGGGTTTTTGGCAATCAGCCCCAGCATTTT. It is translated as CSASARVFGNQPQHF.

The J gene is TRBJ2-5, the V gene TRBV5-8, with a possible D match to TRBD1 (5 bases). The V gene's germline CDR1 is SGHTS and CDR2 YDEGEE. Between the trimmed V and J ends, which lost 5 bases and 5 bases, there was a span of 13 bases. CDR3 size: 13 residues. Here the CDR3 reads CASRSAGMETQYF. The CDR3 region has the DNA TGTGCCAGCAGATCGGCAGGGATGGAGACCCAGTACTTC.

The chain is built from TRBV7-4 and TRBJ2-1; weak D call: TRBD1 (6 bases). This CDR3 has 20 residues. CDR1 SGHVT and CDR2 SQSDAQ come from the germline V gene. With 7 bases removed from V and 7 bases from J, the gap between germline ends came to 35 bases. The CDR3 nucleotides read TGTGCCAGCAACCACGCCCGGGACAAGCCTCGGTCGGCCCTTTGGAATGAGCAGTTCTTC. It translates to CASNHARDKPRSALWNEQFF.

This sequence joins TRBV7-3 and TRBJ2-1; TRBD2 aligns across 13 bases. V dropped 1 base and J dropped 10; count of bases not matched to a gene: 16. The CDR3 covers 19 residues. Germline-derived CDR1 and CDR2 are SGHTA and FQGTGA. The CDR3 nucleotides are TGTGCCAGCAGCTTAATTTCCACTAGCGGGAGGGCCGGTCAAGGCGAGCAGTTCTTC. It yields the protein CASSLISTSGRAGQGEQFF.

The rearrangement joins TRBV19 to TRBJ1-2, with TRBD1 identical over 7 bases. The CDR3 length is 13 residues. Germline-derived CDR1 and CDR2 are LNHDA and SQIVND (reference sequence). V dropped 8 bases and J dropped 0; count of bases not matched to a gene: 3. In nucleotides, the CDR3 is TGTGCCAGTTCAGGGGGGACTAACTATGGCTACACCTTC. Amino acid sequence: CASSGGTNYGYTF.